Presented here are 11 T cell receptor beta chains from one specimen sequenced in a study of blood T cell repertoires in COVID-19. Measured with immunoSEQ multiplex PCR; TCRdb has only the in-frame clones, and not every one. In the table there are 200,000 to 250,000 clones, about 87% of which are singletons. The specimen sequenced was peripheral blood. These receptors were collected from a man in his 60s with acute or convalescent COVID-19.

The chain couples TRBV7-6 to TRBJ2-2; TRBD2 agrees at 7 bases. This CDR3 has 17 amino acids. Germline values: CDR1 SGHVS, CDR2 FNYEAQ. Trimming at V came to 2 bases and at J to 4 bases, leaving 10 bases not matched to a gene. CDR3 loop: CASSLPLGRAGTGELFF. CDR3 in DNA: TGTGCCAGCAGCTTACCATTAGGGAGGGCTGGCACCGGGGAGCTGTTTTTT.

The chain recombines TRBV6-2 or TRBV6-3 with TRBJ2-1; D might be TRBD1 (5 bases). CDR1 and CDR2 (germline): MNHEY, SVGEGT. There are 15 residues in the CDR3. V lost 0 bases to trimming and J lost 5 bases, with 11 bases between them. CDR3 residues: CASSYSLGAHNEQFF. The CDR3 DNA sequence: TGTGCCAGCAGTTACTCGTTAGGGGCTCACAATGAGCAGTTCTTC.

This sequence joins TRBV11-2 and TRBJ2-1; 7 positions agree with TRBD1. This CDR3 spans 16 amino acids. Germline loops: CDR1 SGHAT, CDR2 FQNNGV. Trimming at V came to 2 bases and at J to 7 bases, leaving 11 bases not matched to a gene. This chain's CDR3 is CASSLSRGRVGNEQFF. CDR3 sequence (DNA): TGTGCCAGCAGCTTAAGTAGGGGGCGAGTAGGAAATGAGCAGTTCTTC.

The chain recombines TRBV2 with TRBJ2-3; TRBD2 aligns across 16 bases. After removal of 7 bases from V and 5 bases from J, the junction contained 6 bases not matched to a gene. The CDR3 totals 16 residues. The germline gives CDR1 SNHLY, CDR2 FYNNEI. This CDR3 reads CASKGLAGGARDTQYF. In DNA form, the CDR3 reads TGTGCCAGCAAGGGACTAGCGGGGGGGGCCCGAGATACGCAGTATTTT.

This chain connects TRBV28 to TRBJ1-2; 8 positions agree with TRBD1. The CDR3 has 17 amino acids. Looked up from germline, CDR1 is MDHEN and CDR2 is SYDVKM. V gave up 6 bases and J gave up 4 bases; unmatched junction bases: 16. The CDR3, as DNA: TGTGCCAGCAGCCCCACCATTCGCAGGGGGCCCCTCTATGGCTACACCTTC. It translates to CASSPTIRRGPLYGYTF.

The chain recombines TRBV2 with TRBJ2-5; TRBD2 might be the D (5 bases). The V gene's germline CDR1 is SNHLY and CDR2 FYNNEI. The CDR3 has 12 amino acids. The V end lost 5 bases, the J end lost 4 bases, and 8 bases lay between the germline ends. The chain's CDR3 is CASSREPETQYF. CDR3 coding DNA: TGTGCCAGCAGTAGGGAGCCAGAGACCCAGTACTTC.

The chain employs TRBV10-2 and TRBJ2-2, with D uncertain. The CDR3 contains 14 residues. V was trimmed by 3 bases and J by 0 bases, leaving 5 bases between them. The germline gives CDR1 WSHSY, CDR2 SAAADI. Here the CDR3 DNA reads TGCGCCAGCAGTGAATCGGCGAACACCGGGGAGCTGTTTTTT. This gives the protein CASSESANTGELFF.

The chain joins TRBV7-9 to TRBJ1-2; D may be TRBD1 (6 bases). V was cut by 3 bases and J by 4 bases, with 21 bases left in between. This CDR3 is built from 17 residues. Germline CDR1 reads SEHNR; CDR2 reads FQNEAQ (reference sequence). The CDR3 coding sequence is TGTGCCAGCAGCTTGGCGACAGGAGCCGACACCATCTATGGCTACACCTTC. Amino acids: CASSLATGADTIYGYTF. Variable domain in full (rest from reference TRBV7-9 and TRBJ1-2): DTGVSQNPRHKITKRGQNVTFRCDPISEHNRLYWYRQTLGQGPEFLTYFQNEAQLEKSRLLSDRFSAERPKGSFSTLEIQRTEQGDSAMYLCASSLATGADTIYGYTFGSGTRLTVV.

The chain recombines TRBV4-2 with TRBJ2-7, with a tentative D call TRBD2 (6 bases). CDR3 length: 14 residues. CDR1 is LGHNA, CDR2 YNFKEQ, per germline. Trimming stripped 4 bases from V and 2 bases from J, with 12 bases between. The CDR3 spells CASSRPGLPYEQYF. The DNA for the CDR3 is TGTGCCAGCAGCCGCCCGGGACTCCCCTACGAGCAGTACTTC.

The chain recombines TRBV15 with TRBJ2-7, with TRBD2 matching 7 bases. CDR1 and CDR2 from the germline V gene are LNHNV and YYDKDF (reference sequence). This CDR3 has 15 amino acids. The trim removed 4 bases at V and 2 bases at J, leaving 8 bases unmatched. CDR3 DNA sequence: TGTGCCACCAGCACACGAGCGGGGCAAGCCTACGAGCAGTACTTC. Residues: CATSTRAGQAYEQYF.

This chain uses TRBV19 with TRBJ2-3, with TRBD1 identical over 8 bases. The germline V gene encodes CDR1 LNHDA and CDR2 SQIVND (reference sequence). The CDR3 loop spans 15 amino acids. V dropped 5 bases and J dropped 4; count of bases not matched to a gene: 8. The CDR3 is CASSPTDRAPDTQYF. CDR3 sequence (DNA): TGTGCCAGTAGTCCCACGGACAGGGCCCCAGATACGCAGTATTTT. The full variable domain, with the rest looked up from reference TRBV19 and TRBJ2-3, is DGGITQSPKYLFRKEGQNVTLSCEQNLNHDAMYWYRQDPGQGLRLIYYSQIVNDFQKGDIAEGYSVSREKKESFPLTVTSAQKNPTAFYLCASSPTDRAPDTQYFGPGTRLTVL.